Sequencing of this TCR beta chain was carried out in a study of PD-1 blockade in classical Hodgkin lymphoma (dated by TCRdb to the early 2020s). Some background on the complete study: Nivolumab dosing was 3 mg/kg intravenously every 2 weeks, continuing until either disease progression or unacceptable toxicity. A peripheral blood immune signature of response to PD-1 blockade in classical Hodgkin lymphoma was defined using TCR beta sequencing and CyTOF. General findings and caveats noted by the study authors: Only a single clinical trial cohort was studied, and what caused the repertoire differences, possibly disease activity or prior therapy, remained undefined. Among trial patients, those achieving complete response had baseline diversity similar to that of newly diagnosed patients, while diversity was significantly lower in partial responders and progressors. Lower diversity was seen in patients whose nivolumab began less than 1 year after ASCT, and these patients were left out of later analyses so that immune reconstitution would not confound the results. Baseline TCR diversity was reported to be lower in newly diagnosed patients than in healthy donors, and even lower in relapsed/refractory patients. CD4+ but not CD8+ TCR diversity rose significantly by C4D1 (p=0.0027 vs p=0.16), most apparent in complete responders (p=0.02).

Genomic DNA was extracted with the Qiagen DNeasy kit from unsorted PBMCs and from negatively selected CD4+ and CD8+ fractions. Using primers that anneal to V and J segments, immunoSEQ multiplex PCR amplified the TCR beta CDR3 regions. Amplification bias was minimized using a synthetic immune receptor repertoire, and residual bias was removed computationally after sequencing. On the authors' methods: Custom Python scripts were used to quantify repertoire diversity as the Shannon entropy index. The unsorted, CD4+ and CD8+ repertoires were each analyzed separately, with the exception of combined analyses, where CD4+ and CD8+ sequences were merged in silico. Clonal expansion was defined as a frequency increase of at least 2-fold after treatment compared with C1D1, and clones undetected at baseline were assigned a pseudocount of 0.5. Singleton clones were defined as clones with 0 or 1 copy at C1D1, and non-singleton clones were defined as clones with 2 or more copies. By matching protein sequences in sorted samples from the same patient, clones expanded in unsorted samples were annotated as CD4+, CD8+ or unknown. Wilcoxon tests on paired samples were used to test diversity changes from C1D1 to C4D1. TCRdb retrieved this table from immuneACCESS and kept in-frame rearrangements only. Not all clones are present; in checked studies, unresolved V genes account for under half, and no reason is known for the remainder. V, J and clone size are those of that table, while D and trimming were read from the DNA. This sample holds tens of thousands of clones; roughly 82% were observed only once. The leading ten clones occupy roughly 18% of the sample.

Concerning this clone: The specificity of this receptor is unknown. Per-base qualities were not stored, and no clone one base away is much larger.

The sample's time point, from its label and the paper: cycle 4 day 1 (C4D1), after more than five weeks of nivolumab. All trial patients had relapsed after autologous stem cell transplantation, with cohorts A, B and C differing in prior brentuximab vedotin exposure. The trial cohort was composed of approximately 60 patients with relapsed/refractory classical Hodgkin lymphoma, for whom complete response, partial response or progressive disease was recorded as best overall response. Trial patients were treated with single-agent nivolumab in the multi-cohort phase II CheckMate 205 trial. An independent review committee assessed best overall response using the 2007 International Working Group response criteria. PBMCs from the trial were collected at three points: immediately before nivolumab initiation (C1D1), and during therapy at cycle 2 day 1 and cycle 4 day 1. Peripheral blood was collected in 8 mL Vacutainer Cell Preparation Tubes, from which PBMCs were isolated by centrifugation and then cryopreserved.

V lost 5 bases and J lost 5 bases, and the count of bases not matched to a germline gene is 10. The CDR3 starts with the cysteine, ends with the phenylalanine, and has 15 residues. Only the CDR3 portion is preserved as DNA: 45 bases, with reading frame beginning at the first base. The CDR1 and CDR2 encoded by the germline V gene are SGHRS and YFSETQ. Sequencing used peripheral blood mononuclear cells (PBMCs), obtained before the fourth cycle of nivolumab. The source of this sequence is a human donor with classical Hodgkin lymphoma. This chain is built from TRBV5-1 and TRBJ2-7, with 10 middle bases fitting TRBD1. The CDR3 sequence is CASSLSGTGDNEQYF. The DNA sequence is TGCGCCAGCAGTCTCTCCGGGACAGGGGACAACGAGCAGTACTTC.